A single sample is the source of the 8 T cell receptor beta chains below, sequenced in a study of post-analysis software for immune sequencing data. The study's findings and limits: In patients, TRBV5-6, TRBV5-1 and TRBV20-1 belonged to roughly five TRBV segments found more frequently than in controls.

These TCRs are of unknown antigen specificity. Prepared TCR beta cDNA libraries contained unique molecular identifiers. Each CDR3 protein is one row after TCRdb ran MiXCR on the PCR reads. There are about 800,000 distinct CDR3 sequences in the sample; 25% to 30% occur only once, and approximately 0.6% lies in the top ten. Sample: blood. The receptors were gathered from a girl aged 5-17 years with multiple sclerosis.

This clonotype was counted a few times. The chain links TRBV6-4 to TRBJ1-1; 9 bases are a match to TRBD1. In germline, CDR1 is MRHNA, CDR2 SNTAGT. V gave up 2 bases and J gave up 6 bases; unmatched junction bases: 4. The CDR3 loop spans 14 amino acids. The CDR3 sequence is CASSDTGGRAEAFF. CDR3 in DNA: TGTGCCAGCAGTGACACAGGGGGCAGGGCTGAAGCTTTCTTT.

This chain connects TRBV9 to TRBJ2-1, with 12 nucleotides matching TRBD2. The CDR3 spans 16 residues. The trim removed 8 bases at V and 4 bases at J, leaving 10 bases unmatched. Germline-derived CDR1 and CDR2 are SGDLS and YYNGEE. The CDR3 region has the DNA TGTGCCAGTTCCCTCTCGGGACTAGCGGGTTACAATGAGCAGTTCTTC. As protein: CASSLSGLAGYNEQFF.

This clonotype has a handful of counts. The genes are TRBV20-1 and TRBJ2-5, with D perhaps matching TRBD1 or TRBD2 (6 bases each). The CDR3 is made up of 13 amino acids. Germline lookup yields CDR1 DFQATT and CDR2 SNEGSKA (reference sequence). Trimming took off 4 bases at V and 5 bases at J, with 14 bases between the two ends. CDR3 coding DNA: TGCAGTGCTAAGGGGGGTGGGCGGGAGACCCAGTACTTC. Protein product: CSAKGGGRETQYF.

V usage is TRBV5-1 and J usage is TRBJ1-1; 11 bases are a match to TRBD1. The germline V gene encodes CDR1 SGHRS and CDR2 YFSETQ. The CDR3 is 13 residues long. V gave up 4 bases and J gave up 7 bases; unmatched junction bases: 3. CDR3 nucleotides: TGCGCCAGCAGCCCGGGACAGGGGGTTGAAGCTTTCTTT. As protein: CASSPGQGVEAFF.

V and J are TRBV28 and TRBJ2-3, with 9 nucleotides matching TRBD2. CDR1 and CDR2 (germline): MDHEN, SYDVKM. The CDR3 extends over 17 amino acids. The V and J ends lost 6 bases and 2 bases, in that order; junction bases with no gene match: 12. CDR3 DNA: TGTGCCAGCAGCCAGACTAGCGGACAACCCTACACAGATACGCAGTATTTT. This gives the protein CASSQTSGQPYTDTQYF. The full variable domain, completed using reference TRBV28 and TRBJ2-3, is DVKVTQSSRYLVKRTGEKVFLECVQDMDHENMFWYRQDPGLGLRLIYFSYDVKMKEKGDIPEGYSVSREKKERFSLILESASTNQTSMYLCASSQTSGQPYTDTQYFGPGTRLTVL.

The rearrangement links TRBV12-5 to TRBJ2-3; no clear D gene. The CDR3 is 11 amino acids. CDR1 and CDR2 from the germline V gene are LGHNT and FRNRAP. V was cut by 9 bases and J by 3 bases, with 7 bases left in between. The CDR3: CASVETDTQYF. In nucleotides, the CDR3 is TGTGCTAGCGTTGAGACAGATACGCAGTATTTT. Variable domain in full (rest from reference TRBV12-5 and TRBJ2-3): DARVTQTPRHKVTEMGQEVTMRCQPILGHNTVFWYRQTMMQGLELLAYFRNRAPLDDSGMPKDRFSAEMPDATLATLKIQPSEPRDSAVYFCASVETDTQYFGPGTRLTVL.

This chain links TRBV5-1 with TRBJ2-4, with TRBD2 identical over 8 bases. In germline, CDR1 is SGHRS, CDR2 YFSETQ. This CDR3 region has 15 residues. The V gene end was trimmed by 7 bases and the J gene end by 1 base; junction bases not matched to a gene: 7. CDR3: CASSQREFAKNIQYF. The CDR3 DNA reads TGCGCCAGCTCTCAGCGGGAGTTCGCCAAAAACATTCAGTACTTC.

This clonotype was seen ten or more times. The rearrangement links TRBV29-1 to TRBJ2-4, with 7 positions matching TRBD1. J was trimmed by 0 bases and V by 4 bases; bases with no gene match: 6. Germline CDR1 SQVTM, CDR2 ANQGSEA. This CDR3 spans 15 amino acids. CDR3 residues: CSVVGTALAKNIQYF. The CDR3 DNA follows: TGCAGCGTTGTGGGGACAGCCTTAGCCAAAAACATTCAGTACTTC. The whole variable domain, filled in from reference TRBV29-1 and TRBJ2-4, reads SAVISQKPSRDICQRGTSLTIQCQVDSQVTMMFWYRQQPGQSLTLIATANQGSEATYESGFVIDKFPISRPNLTFSTLTVSNMSPEDSSIYLCSVVGTALAKNIQYFGAGTRLSVL.